A single T cell receptor (beta chain) is shown here with its context. This clonotype was detected only a few times. The clone's antigen remains unknown. No quality values exist for individual bases; no much larger clone is one base distant. These data originate in a study of patients and donors after allogeneic stem cell transplantation (dated by TCRdb to 2018 to 2020). The CDR3 covers 15 residues, taking in both the cysteine and the phenylalanine. The read is trimmed to its CDR3 DNA, 45 bases read in frame from base 1. In the germline V gene, CDR1 corresponds to ENHRY and CDR2 to SYGVKD. V loses 11 bases, J loses 0 bases, and the germline ends lie 17 bases apart. The library was obtained by RT-PCR. Sequencer: NextSeq 550. In TCRdb, the public reads were trimmed at Q25 with fastp and aligned with MiXCR, with productive beta chains retained. Each CDR3 protein appears once, grouped with its most common genes and DNA. Present in this sample are some 160,000 distinct CDR3 sequences, roughly 24% of which were seen just once. Around 26% of the sample goes to the ten largest clones.

Material for sequencing was blood, either unsorted or a sorted T cell fraction (not recorded which). The receptor was isolated from a human donor who was either an allogeneic HSCT recipient or a stem cell or donor lymphocyte infusion donor (not recorded which). It is not recorded whose cells these are; they may come from a transplant donor. In this chain, TRBV10-3 is recombined with TRBJ2-1, with a tentative D gene TRBD1 over 6 matching bases. The nucleotide sequence is TGTGCCTCGAAAAAGTGGGACACCTCCTACAATGAGCAGTTCTTC. Its translation is CASKKWDTSYNEQFF.